These 27 T cell receptor beta chains were sequenced from one sample in a study of OX40 agonist ivuxolimab in advanced cancers. Libraries were prepared by immunoSEQ multiplex PCR; TCRdb keeps only in-frame clonotypes and omits some of them. The sample lists 50,000 to 70,000 clones; roughly 84% were seen once. Sequencing was performed on CD4+ or CD8+ T cells sorted from blood, taken in a trial of the OX40 agonist ivuxolimab. The receptors originated from an adult with an advanced solid tumor such as melanoma, head and neck, liver or kidney cancer.

V and J are TRBV5-1 and TRBJ2-5, with D hard to call. Germline assignment: CDR1 SGHRS and CDR2 YFSETQ. This CDR3 comprises 13 residues. Trimming took 7 bases from V and 3 from J, leaving 13 bases between them. The DNA for the CDR3 is TGCGCCAGCTCCCCTTTGGGTAAAGAGACCCAGTACTTC. This translates into CASSPLGKETQYF.

The count of this clone is one. The J gene is TRBJ1-1, the V gene TRBV7-2, with D unclear. The length of the CDR3 is 13 residues. Germline V CDR1 and CDR2: SGHTA, FQGNSA. The V and J ends lost 6 bases and 1 base respectively, with 9 bases between them. The CDR3 nucleotides are TGTGCCAGCAGATTGGAGGCGAACACTGAAGCTTTCTTT. Protein product: CASRLEANTEAFF.

The J gene is TRBJ2-1, the V gene TRBV11-2; D is unclear. The V gene's germline CDR1 is SGHAT and CDR2 FQNNGV. V was shortened by 4 bases and J by 7 bases, with 14 bases between the two germline ends. The CDR3 is 14 residues long. The CDR3 reads CASSSWTGRNEQFF. The CDR3 nucleotides read TGTGCCAGCAGCTCATGGACCGGAAGGAATGAGCAGTTCTTC. The full variable domain, with the rest looked up from reference TRBV11-2 and TRBJ2-1, is EAGVAQSPRYKIIEKRQSVAFWCNPISGHATLYWYQQILGQGPKLLIQFQNNGVVDDSQLPKDRFSAERLKGVDSTLKIQPAKLEDSAVYLCASSSWTGRNEQFFGPGTRLTVL.

The chain carries TRBV6-4 and TRBJ1-1; TRBD1 might be the D (5 bases). With 6 bases removed from V and 0 bases from J, the gap between germline ends came to 8 bases. CDR3 length: 13 residues. CDR1 is MRHNA, CDR2 SNTAGT, per germline. CDR3 residues: CASRATVNTEAFF. For the CDR3, the DNA is TGTGCCAGCAGGGCGACAGTGAACACTGAAGCTTTCTTT.

V and J are TRBV4-1 and TRBJ2-4, with 11 nucleotides matching TRBD2. This CDR3 contains 16 residues. V lost 5 bases and J lost 0; bases outside the gene matches: 3. Per the germline V gene, CDR1 is MGHRA and CDR2 is YSYEKL. The CDR3 coding sequence is TGCGCCAGCAGCTTCGGACTAGCGGGAGCCAAAAACATTCAGTACTTC. The encoded protein is CASSFGLAGAKNIQYF.

This clone has a single count. The chain combines TRBV30 with TRBJ2-7; no firm D call. V lost 0 bases and J 6 bases, leaving 6 bases between the germline ends. Germline loops: CDR1 GTSNPN, CDR2 SVGIG (reference sequence). The CDR3 sequence is 11 residues long. This CDR3 reads CAWSVRPEQYF. CDR3 coding DNA: TGTGCCTGGAGTGTACGGCCCGAGCAGTACTTC.

The gene calls are TRBV4-1 and TRBJ2-5, with 7 bases fitting TRBD2. Per the germline V gene, CDR1 is MGHRA and CDR2 is YSYEKL. This CDR3 is built from 14 residues. After removal of 1 base from V and 5 bases from J, the junction contained 4 bases not matched to a gene. As DNA, the CDR3 is TGCGCCAGCAGCCAAGGGCGGGGAGGGGAGACCCAGTACTTC. It translates to CASSQGRGGETQYF.

This rearrangement joins TRBV7-6 to TRBJ2-5; D is perhaps TRBD2 (5 bases). Trimming cost V 0 bases and J 4 bases, with 12 bases left between them. This CDR3 contains 15 residues. Germline values: CDR1 SGHVS, CDR2 FNYEAQ. The CDR3 reads CASSLAFGVGETQYF. The CDR3 DNA reads TGTGCCAGCAGCTTAGCGTTCGGGGTTGGAGAGACCCAGTACTTC.

This chain joins TRBV5-1 and TRBJ2-2, with TRBD1 matching over 8 bases. The germline CDR1 and CDR2 sequences are SGHRS and YFSETQ. Germline trimming cut 4 bases from V and 3 bases from J; bases unmatched to any gene: 5. The CDR3 spans 15 residues. The CDR3 sequence: CASSLDRADTGELFF. The CDR3 DNA reads as TGCGCCAGCAGCCTGGACAGGGCCGACACCGGGGAGCTGTTTTTT.

The V and J genes are TRBV6-5 and TRBJ1-5, with D perhaps matching TRBD1 (5 bases). The length of the CDR3 is 14 residues. V dropped 11 bases and J dropped 1 base, with 15 bases sitting between them. The V gene's germline CDR1 is MNHEY and CDR2 SVGAGI. CDR3 residues: CAQPGTASNQPQHF. In DNA form, the CDR3 reads TGTGCCCAACCCGGGACGGCAAGCAATCAGCCCCAGCATTTT.

J is TRBJ2-2 and V is TRBV7-9; 12 bases match TRBD2. This CDR3 contains 15 residues. The V gene's germline CDR1 is SEHNR and CDR2 FQNEAQ (reference sequence). V gave up 5 bases and J gave up 5 bases; unmatched junction bases: 3. In nucleotides, the CDR3 is TGTGCCAGCAGCCCAGGACTAGCGGGAACCGGGGAGCTGTTTTTT. As protein: CASSPGLAGTGELFF.

The V gene is TRBV5-1, the J gene TRBJ1-1; no firm D call. With 4 bases removed from V and 3 bases from J, the gap between germline ends came to 16 bases. The germline CDR1 and CDR2 sequences are SGHRS and YFSETQ. The CDR3 has 15 residues. As DNA, the CDR3 is TGCGCCAGCAGCCCTGGGTCCTACCTGGACACTGAAGCTTTCTTT. Its translation is CASSPGSYLDTEAFF. The full variable domain, its missing parts supplied by reference TRBV5-1 and TRBJ1-1, is KAGVTQTPRYLIKTRGQQVTLSCSPISGHRSVSWYQQTPGQGLQFLFEYFSETQRNKGNFPGRFSGRQFSNSRSEMNVSTLELGDSALYLCASSPGSYLDTEAFFGQGTRLTVV.

CDR3 in amino acids: CASSQGQGRYGYTF. Written as DNA, the CDR3 is TGCGCCAGCAGCCAAGGACAGGGTCGGTATGGCTACACCTTC. This sequence joins TRBV4-1 and TRBJ1-2, with 7 bases matching TRBD1. The J segment lost 5 bases and the V segment lost 1 base, leaving 4 bases of the junction unmatched. Germline CDR1 reads MGHRA; CDR2 reads YSYEKL. The CDR3 totals 14 residues.

As regards this clone: At one end, the junction sequence differs from germline, possibly due to a read error. This chain links TRBV7-7 with TRBJ2-2; weak D call: TRBD2 (6 bases). This CDR3 is 14 amino acids long. Germline V CDR1 and CDR2: SSHAT, FNYEAQ (reference sequence). CDR3: CASSLGLYTGELFF. The CDR3 DNA is TGTGCTAGCAGCCTGGGACTCTACACCGGGGAGCTGTTTTTT.

This clone showed up just a few times. This chain links TRBV28 with TRBJ1-5, with 7 bases that match TRBD1. Germline loops: CDR1 MDHEN, CDR2 SYDVKM. Trimming at V came to 5 bases and at J to 6 bases, leaving 7 bases not matched to a gene. There are 14 residues in the CDR3. CDR3 DNA sequence: TGTGCCAGCAGTACCACAGGGGAAAGTCAGCCCCAGCATTTT. Protein sequence: CASSTTGESQPQHF.

The gene calls are TRBV2 and TRBJ2-7, with 7 bases lining up with TRBD1. The V gene's germline CDR1 is SNHLY and CDR2 FYNNEI. CDR3 length equals 13 residues. The J segment lost 0 bases and the V segment lost 7 bases, leaving 3 bases of the junction unmatched. The CDR3 DNA sequence: TGTGCCAGCAAGAGGGACAGCTCCTACGAGCAGTACTTC. Protein: CASKRDSSYEQYF.

Comment on this clone: Other DNA sequences in this sample translate to the same CDR3. V and J are TRBV10-3 and TRBJ1-1; D gene uncertain. Trimming shortened V by 10 bases and J by 0 bases, and 12 bases separated the two germline ends. CDR3 size: 13 residues. Germline V lookup: CDR1 ENHRY, CDR2 SYGVKD. CDR3 loop: CATRTDLNTEAFF. The CDR3 nucleotides are TGTGCCACCCGGACGGATTTGAACACTGAAGCTTTCTTT.

This chain joins TRBV7-8 and TRBJ2-1; a possible D gene is TRBD1 (6 bases). Trimming cost V 6 bases and J 0 bases, with 12 bases left between them. In germline, CDR1 is SGHVS, CDR2 FQNEAQ. The CDR3 has 15 amino acids. The CDR3 coding sequence is TGTGCCAGCAGTACAGGGACCCACTCCTACAATGAGCAGTTCTTC. Residues: CASSTGTHSYNEQFF.

In this sample, this clone turned up once. This sequence joins TRBV29-1 and TRBJ1-2; 8 bases are shared with TRBD1. The ends lost 6 bases at V and 8 bases at J; junction bases unmatched: 8. Germline CDR1 is SQVTM and CDR2 is ANQGSEA. The CDR3 has 12 residues. CDR3 in amino acids: CSVTGQGDGYTF. The DNA for the CDR3 is TGCAGCGTCACCGGACAGGGTGACGGCTACACCTTC.

J is TRBJ1-5 and V is TRBV19; TRBD1 aligns across 8 bases. V trimming: 8 bases; J trimming: 2 bases; junction bases outside the gene matches: 8. The CDR3 spans 15 residues. CDR1 and CDR2 from the germline V gene are LNHDA and SQIVND (reference sequence). CDR3 sequence: CASENRGKGNQPQHF. The CDR3 bases are TGTGCCAGTGAGAACAGGGGGAAGGGCAATCAGCCCCAGCATTTT.

The rearrangement joins TRBV5-1 to TRBJ2-5; possibly TRBD2 for D (6 bases). CDR1 and CDR2 (germline): SGHRS, YFSETQ. V dropped 0 bases and J dropped 3 bases, with 12 bases sitting between them. The CDR3 runs 15 residues. Written as DNA, the CDR3 is TGCGCCAGCAGCTTGGGTGGGGGGTCAAAAGAGACCCAGTACTTC. It translates to CASSLGGGSKETQYF.

This clone was seen once. The CDR3 spells CASSLAGRRKVDTQYF. In DNA, the CDR3 is TGCGCCAGCAGCTTGGCGGGGAGACGCAAAGTAGATACGCAGTATTTT. The rearrangement links TRBV5-1 to TRBJ2-3, with D possibly matching TRBD2 (5 bases). Germline V gene data show CDR1 as SGHRS and CDR2 as YFSETQ. The CDR3 has 16 residues. Between the trimmed V and J ends, which lost 0 bases and 5 bases, there was a span of 16 bases.

This rearrangement joins TRBV7-2 to TRBJ1-2; D is unresolved. V dropped 5 bases and J dropped 3 bases, with 13 bases sitting between them. The CDR3 has 14 amino acids. In germline, CDR1 is SGHTA, CDR2 FQGNSA. This CDR3 is CASSPPRVDYGYTF. In DNA form, the CDR3 reads TGTGCCAGCAGCCCCCCCCGGGTGGACTATGGCTACACCTTC.

The chain couples TRBV11-2 to TRBJ1-1; 7 bases align to TRBD1. V was clipped by 5 bases and J by 5 bases; unmatched bases: 5. The V gene's germline CDR1 is SGHAT and CDR2 FQNNGV. CDR3 length equals 13 residues. As DNA, the CDR3 is TGTGCCAGCAGCCAGGGGGGGATTACTGAAGCTTTCTTT. It yields the protein CASSQGGITEAFF.

The chain has TRBV5-1 and TRBJ2-5; D may correspond to TRBD1 or TRBD2 (6 bases each). The germline V gene encodes CDR1 SGHRS and CDR2 YFSETQ. There are 14 residues in the CDR3. The germline V and J ends were trimmed by 2 bases and 5 bases, with 13 bases remaining between them. In nucleotides, the CDR3 is TGCGCCAGCAGCTTAGGGGGGATAGGGGAGACCCAGTACTTC. It translates to CASSLGGIGETQYF. The variable domain in full, with the rest retrieved from reference TRBV5-1 and TRBJ2-5, is KAGVTQTPRYLIKTRGQQVTLSCSPISGHRSVSWYQQTPGQGLQFLFEYFSETQRNKGNFPGRFSGRQFSNSRSEMNVSTLELGDSALYLCASSLGGIGETQYFGPGTRLLVL.

This clone was counted only a few times. This chain links TRBV19 with TRBJ1-4, with D unresolved. Germline V gene lookup returns CDR1 LNHDA and CDR2 SQIVND (reference sequence). With 1 base removed from V and 0 bases from J, the gap between germline ends came to 6 bases. This CDR3 has 15 residues. In nucleotides, the CDR3 is TGTGCCAGTAGTATAGGACTTACAACTAATGAAAAACTGTTTTTT. As protein: CASSIGLTTNEKLFF.

The chain is built from TRBV10-3 and TRBJ2-7; a weak D match, TRBD2 (5 bases). There are 15 residues in the CDR3. Trimming cost V 4 bases and J 0 bases, with 13 bases left between them. In germline, CDR1 is ENHRY, CDR2 SYGVKD. In DNA, the CDR3 is TGTGCCATCAGTGGGGCGGACTCGGACTCCTACGAGCAGTACTTC. It yields the protein CAISGADSDSYEQYF.